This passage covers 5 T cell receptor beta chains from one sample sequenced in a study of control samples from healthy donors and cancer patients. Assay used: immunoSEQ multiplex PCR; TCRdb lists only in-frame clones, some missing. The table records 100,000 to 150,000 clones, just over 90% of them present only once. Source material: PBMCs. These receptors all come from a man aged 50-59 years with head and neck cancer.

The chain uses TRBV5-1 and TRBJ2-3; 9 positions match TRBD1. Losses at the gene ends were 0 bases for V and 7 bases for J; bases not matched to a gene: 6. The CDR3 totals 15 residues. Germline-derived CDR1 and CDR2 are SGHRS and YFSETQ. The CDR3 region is CASSLEGQGTNTQYF. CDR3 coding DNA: TGCGCCAGCAGCTTGGAGGGACAGGGTACGAATACGCAGTATTTT.

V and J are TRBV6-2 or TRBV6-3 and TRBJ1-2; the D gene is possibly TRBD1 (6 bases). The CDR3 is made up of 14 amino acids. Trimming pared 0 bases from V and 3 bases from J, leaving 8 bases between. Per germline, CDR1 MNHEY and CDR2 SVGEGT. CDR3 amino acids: CASSYSRGDYGYTF. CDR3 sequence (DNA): TGTGCCAGCAGTTACTCGAGGGGGGACTATGGCTACACCTTC.

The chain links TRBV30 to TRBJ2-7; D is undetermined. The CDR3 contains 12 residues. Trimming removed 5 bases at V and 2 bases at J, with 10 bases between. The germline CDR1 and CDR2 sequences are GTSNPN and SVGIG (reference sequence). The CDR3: CAWGNIPYEQYF. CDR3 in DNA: TGTGCCTGGGGCAATATCCCCTACGAGCAGTACTTC.

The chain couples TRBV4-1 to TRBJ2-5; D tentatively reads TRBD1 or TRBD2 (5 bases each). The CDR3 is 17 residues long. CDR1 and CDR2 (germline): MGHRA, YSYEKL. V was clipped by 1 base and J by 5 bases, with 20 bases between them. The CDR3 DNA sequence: TGCGCCAGCAGCCAAGTGGCCCTCGGGGCGACGGGGGAGACCCAGTACTTC. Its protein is CASSQVALGATGETQYF.

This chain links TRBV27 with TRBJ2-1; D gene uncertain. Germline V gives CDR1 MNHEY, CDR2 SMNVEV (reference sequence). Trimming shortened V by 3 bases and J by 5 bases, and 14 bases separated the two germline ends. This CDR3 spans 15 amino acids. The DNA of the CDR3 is TGTGCCAGCAGTTTGTCGAGACTTCAAAACAATGAGCAGTTCTTC. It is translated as CASSLSRLQNNEQFF.